One and the same sample provided the 5 T cell receptor beta chains below, sequenced in a study of tumor-infiltrating lymphocytes in oesophageal squamous cell carcinoma. Via MiXCR, TCRdb re-called the PCR reads, giving one row per CDR3 protein. The data contain roughly 12,000 distinct CDR3 sequences, roughly 50% of them singletons. Sequencing was performed on esophageal tumor tissue. These receptors all come from a female donor with esophageal squamous cell carcinoma.

V and J are TRBV6-6 and TRBJ2-5; D unresolved. The germline V gene has CDR1 MNHNY and CDR2 SVGAGI (reference sequence). V dropped 7 bases and J dropped 1 base, with 10 bases sitting between them. This CDR3 comprises 13 residues. The CDR3 here is CASTRQPQETQYF. The CDR3 nucleotides read TGTGCCAGCACGCGGCAGCCCCAAGAGACCCAGTACTTC.

The chain has TRBV11-2 and TRBJ2-1, with 7 bases matching TRBD1. The J call may be mistaken, given a closer DNA end match to TRBJ2-5. Germline-derived CDR1 and CDR2 are SGHAT and FQNNGV. This CDR3 is built from 15 residues. The CDR3 sequence: CASSAAGTAKETQYF. DNA for the CDR3: TGTGCCAGCAGCGCGGCCGGGACAGCAAAAGAGACCCAGTACTTC.

There are a few counts of this clonotype. The chain links TRBV11-2 to TRBJ2-1, with a weak D call TRBD1 (5 bases). The J call may not be correct, given that the DNA end is closer to TRBJ2-7. The CDR3 is 11 residues long. The germline CDR1 and CDR2 sequences are SGHAT and FQNNGV. The DNA of the CDR3 is TGTGCCAGCAGCGAACAGGTCAAGCAGTACTTC. Translation gives CASSEQVKQYF.

The chain couples TRBV6-6 to TRBJ2-7; 9 nucleotides line up with TRBD2. CDR1 and CDR2 (germline): MNHNY, SVGAGI (reference sequence). This CDR3 has 15 amino acids. V shed 7 bases and J 2 bases; nucleotides not matched to a gene: 9. The CDR3 bases are TGTGCCAGCAAGCGGGAGCTAGCGGGGACCTACGAGCAGTACTTC. Translation: CASKRELAGTYEQYF.

The rearrangement links TRBV10-3 to TRBJ2-5; the D gene is possibly TRBD2 (7 bases). Germline lookup yields CDR1 ENHRY and CDR2 SYGVKD. V was shortened by 4 bases and J by 11 bases, with 26 bases between the two germline ends. This CDR3 contains 16 residues. This CDR3 is CAISADHGGGYNEQYF. In DNA form, the CDR3 reads TGTGCCATCAGTGCCGACCATGGCGGGGGCTACAATGAGCAGTACTTC.